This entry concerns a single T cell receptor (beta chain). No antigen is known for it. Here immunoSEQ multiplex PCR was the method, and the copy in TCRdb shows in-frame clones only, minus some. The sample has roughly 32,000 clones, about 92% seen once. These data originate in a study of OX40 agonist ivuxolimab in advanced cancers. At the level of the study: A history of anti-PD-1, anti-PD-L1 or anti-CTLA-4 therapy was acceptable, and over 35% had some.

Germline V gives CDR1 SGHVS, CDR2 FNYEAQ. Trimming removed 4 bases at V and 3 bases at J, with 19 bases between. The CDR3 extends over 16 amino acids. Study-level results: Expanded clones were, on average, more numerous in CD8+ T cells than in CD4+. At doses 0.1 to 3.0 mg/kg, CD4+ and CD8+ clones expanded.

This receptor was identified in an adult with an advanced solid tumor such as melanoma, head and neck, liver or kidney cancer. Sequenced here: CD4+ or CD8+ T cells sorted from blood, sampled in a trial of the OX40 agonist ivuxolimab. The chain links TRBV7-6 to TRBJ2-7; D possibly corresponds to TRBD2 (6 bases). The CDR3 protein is CASSSSPGGIDYEQYF. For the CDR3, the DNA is TGTGCCAGCAGCTCGAGTCCCGGCGGGATTGACTACGAGCAGTACTTC.